A selection of T cell receptor beta chains follows, all from one sample in a study of glioma-infiltrating T cells after dendritic cell vaccination. Sequencing used immunoSEQ multiplex PCR; TCRdb keeps in-frame clones, though not all of them. In the table there are about 24,000 clones, around 92% of which are singletons. The sample in question was blood, obtained after dendritic cell vaccination. These receptors originate from a human donor with glioblastoma. Each CDR3 is given with its conserved first and last residue. Fields, in order: J gene, D gene, V gene, clone size, CDR3 protein, CDR3 DNA. D genes are given only for firm matches. Clone size is stated in some rows and not others, as once, few, many or a class when expanded.

TRBJ1-1	-	TRBV7-2	few	CASSVTRNTEAFF	TGTGCCAGCAGCGTAACCAGGAACACTGAAGCTTTCTTT
TRBJ2-2	-	TRBV2	-	CASSEGHSTGELFF	TGCGCCAGCAGTGAGGGGCACAGCACCGGGGAGCTGTTTTTT
TRBJ1-2	TRBD1	TRBV5-1	-	CASSLGQAGDNYGYTF	TGCGCCAGCAGCCTTGGACAGGCGGGCGATAACTATGGCTACACCTTC
TRBJ1-5	-	TRBV7-9	once	CASSFRNQPQHF	TGTGCCAGCAGCTTCAGGAATCAGCCCCAGCATTTT
TRBJ2-2	TRBD1	TRBV7-6	-	CASSRDRAGGELFF	TGTGCCAGCAGCCGGGACAGGGCCGGCGGGGAGCTGTTTTTT
TRBJ1-2	-	TRBV18	-	CASSPSVQRDYGYTF	TGTGCCAGCTCACCTTCAGTGCAGAGGGACTATGGCTACACCTTC
TRBJ2-2	TRBD1	TRBV11-3	-	CASSYGQGSDGELFF	TGTGCCAGCAGCTATGGACAGGGGTCGGACGGGGAGCTGTTTTTT
TRBJ2-3	-	TRBV7-9	-	CASSRGQTDTQYF	TGTGCCAGCAGCCGAGGACAGACAGATACGCAGTATTTT
TRBJ1-1	-	TRBV28	-	CASSQGGGRKTEAFF	TGTGCCAGCAGCCAAGGCGGTGGCCGGAAAACTGAAGCTTTCTTT
TRBJ2-3	TRBD2	TRBV6-4	-	CASSELAGGQDTQYF	TGTGCCAGCAGTGAGCTAGCGGGGGGGCAGGATACGCAGTATTTT
TRBJ2-2	-	TRBV2	-	CASRRGTTSNTGELFF	TGTGCCAGCAGGAGGGGGACAACCTCGAACACCGGGGAGCTGTTTTTT
TRBJ2-2	TRBD1	TRBV18	-	CASSPGQGMAGELFF	TGTGCCAGCTCACCCGGACAGGGAATGGCCGGGGAGCTGTTTTTT
TRBJ1-6	TRBD1	TRBV6-1	-	CASSAEGQTHSPLHF	TGTGCCAGCAGTGCCGAGGGACAGACTCATTCCCCCCTCCACTTT
TRBJ1-6	-	TRBV6-1	-	CASSEAWGRSNSPLHF	TGTGCCAGCAGTGAAGCTTGGGGCAGGAGTAATTCACCCCTCCACTTT
TRBJ1-6	-	TRBV27	-	CASTSVRNSYNSPLHF	TGTGCCAGCACCTCCGTCAGGAACTCCTATAATTCCCCCCTCCACTTT
TRBJ2-7	-	TRBV6-1	-	CASSDPVNEQYF	TGTGCCAGCAGTGACCCAGTCAACGAGCAGTACTTC
TRBJ2-2	-	TRBV5-6	once	CASSSPTRTGELFF	TGTGCCAGCAGCTCTCCGACTAGGACCGGGGAGCTGTTTTTT
TRBJ2-7	-	TRBV5-6	-	CASSRTRLAYEQYF	TGTGCCAGCAGCCGAACTCGGTTAGCCTACGAGCAGTACTTC